Listed here are 22 T cell receptor beta chains from one sample, sequenced in a study of blood T cell repertoires in COVID-19. The method was immunoSEQ multiplex PCR; TCRdb's version includes in-frame clones alone and lacks a portion of them. The repertoire consists of 19,000 or so clones, with roughly 84% occurring once and the leading ten covering 9.8%. The sequencing sample was made of peripheral blood. These receptors originate from a man aged 40-50 years with active COVID-19.

The chain uses TRBV6-5 and TRBJ1-1; 7 nucleotides agree with TRBD1. The CDR3 runs to 15 residues. The V gene end was trimmed by 5 bases and the J gene end by 2 bases; junction bases not matched to a gene: 8. CDR1 and CDR2 from the germline V gene are MNHEY and SVGAGI. The CDR3 region is CASSRTGGINTEAFF. The CDR3 region has the DNA TGTGCCAGCAGTCGGACAGGTGGTATAAACACTGAAGCTTTCTTT.

This chain links TRBV7-9 with TRBJ2-3; TRBD1 aligns across 7 bases. The CDR3 is made up of 17 amino acids. Germline V lookup: CDR1 SEHNR, CDR2 FQNEAQ (reference sequence). The J segment lost 5 bases and the V segment lost 4 bases, leaving 15 bases of the junction unmatched. As DNA, the CDR3 is TGTGCCAGCAGCTCCCCCCGGGACAGAGTTTGGAAAGATACGCAGTATTTT. This codes for CASSSPRDRVWKDTQYF. The full variable domain, in which reference TRBV7-9 and TRBJ2-3 provide the parts outside the CDR3, is DTGVSQNPRHKITKRGQNVTFRCDPISEHNRLYWYRQTLGQGPEFLTYFQNEAQLEKSRLLSDRFSAERPKGSFSTLEIQRTEQGDSAMYLCASSSPRDRVWKDTQYFGPGTRLTVL.

This clone has only a few counts. Written as DNA, the CDR3 is TGTGCCAGCAGCGGGGGAGGCAACTATGGCTACACCTTC. Protein: CASSGGGNYGYTF. The rearrangement uses TRBV7-2 and TRBJ1-2; tentatively, D is TRBD1 (5 bases). Germline CDR1 is SGHTA and CDR2 is FQGNSA. Trimming removed 5 bases at V and 2 bases at J, with 9 bases between. This CDR3 region has 13 residues.

The rearrangement uses TRBV4-3 and TRBJ2-1; possible D gene TRBD2, 5 bases. The V end was cut by 0 bases, the J end by 0 bases, with 12 bases between. CDR1 LGHNA and CDR2 YSLEER come from the germline V gene. This CDR3 contains 17 residues. The CDR3 coding sequence is TGCGCCAGCAGCCAAGATCGGGCGGGCTACTCCTACAATGAGCAGTTCTTC. Residues: CASSQDRAGYSYNEQFF.

This clone was found a few times. This chain connects TRBV11-3 to TRBJ2-7; 9 bases line up with TRBD1. V shed 5 bases and J 3 bases; nucleotides not matched to a gene: 8. Germline values: CDR1 SGHNT, CDR2 YENEEA. This CDR3 has 15 residues. The CDR3 loop reads CASSDPGQGIYEQYF. The DNA for the CDR3 is TGTGCCAGCAGCGATCCGGGACAGGGAATCTACGAGCAGTACTTC.

The gene calls are TRBV6-6 and TRBJ2-1, with a weak D call TRBD2 (5 bases). The CDR3 extends over 11 amino acids. V was shortened by 6 bases and J by 9 bases, with 9 bases between the two germline ends. The germline CDR1 and CDR2 sequences are MNHNY and SVGAGI (reference sequence). CDR3 DNA sequence: TGTGCCAGCAGCTCTGAGGGTGAGCAGTTCTTC. It translates to CASSSEGEQFF.

There are a few counts of this clone. This chain links TRBV7-9 with TRBJ2-7; D is possibly TRBD2 (5 bases). V was trimmed by 2 bases and J by 7 bases, leaving 15 bases between them. The CDR3 has 14 amino acids. Per the germline V gene, CDR1 is SEHNR and CDR2 is FQNEAQ (reference sequence). The CDR3 coding sequence is TGTGCCAGCAGCTTACCAAACGACTACGGGGAGCAGTACTTC. It translates to CASSLPNDYGEQYF.

V and J are TRBV2 and TRBJ2-7; 9 bases agree with TRBD2. Per the germline V gene, CDR1 is SNHLY and CDR2 is FYNNEI. With 6 bases clipped from V and 5 bases from J, the junction kept 11 bases outside the gene matches. This CDR3 has 15 amino acids. CDR3 sequence: CASRGRAGGPNEQYF. CDR3 nucleotides: TGTGCCAGCAGGGGACGGGCGGGAGGGCCCAACGAGCAGTACTTC.

The chain recombines TRBV6-2 or TRBV6-3 with TRBJ2-1; D gene unclear. The V end was cut by 2 bases, the J end by 2 bases, with 13 bases between. This CDR3 is 16 amino acids long. From germline, CDR1 is MNHEY and CDR2 SVGEGT. The CDR3 DNA sequence: TGTGCCAGCAGTTACCTGGCAGAAAAACCCTACAATGAGCAGTTCTTC. Its translation: CASSYLAEKPYNEQFF.

The chain links TRBV5-1 to TRBJ2-1; 11 bases match TRBD2. Germline loops: CDR1 SGHRS, CDR2 YFSETQ. J was trimmed by 6 bases and V by 1 base; bases with no gene match: 3. This CDR3 region has 15 residues. The CDR3, as DNA: TGCGCCAGCAGCTTGCCTACTAGCGGGAGCAATGAGCAGTTCTTC. Its translation: CASSLPTSGSNEQFF. The variable domain in full, completed from reference TRBV5-1 and TRBJ2-1, reads KAGVTQTPRYLIKTRGQQVTLSCSPISGHRSVSWYQQTPGQGLQFLFEYFSETQRNKGNFPGRFSGRQFSNSRSEMNVSTLELGDSALYLCASSLPTSGSNEQFFGPGTRLTVL.

The rearrangement uses TRBV2 and TRBJ2-7, with D unresolved. Trimming took 4 bases from V and 0 from J, leaving 4 bases between them. Germline V gene sequence: CDR1 SNHLY, CDR2 FYNNEI. The CDR3 extends over 12 amino acids. CDR3 coding DNA: TGTGCCAGCAGTGCCCACTCCTACGAGCAGTACTTC. It translates to CASSAHSYEQYF.

The CDR3 sequence: CASSLRTGVFAEAFF. CDR3 nucleotides: TGTGCCAGCAGCCTAAGGACAGGGGTTTTCGCTGAAGCTTTCTTT. V is TRBV11-2 and J is TRBJ1-1; 9 nucleotides match TRBD1. V gave up 5 bases and J gave up 6 bases; unmatched junction bases: 10. Germline V gene lookup returns CDR1 SGHAT and CDR2 FQNNGV. CDR3 length: 15 amino acids.

This chain connects TRBV2 to TRBJ2-3; D not certain. This CDR3 is 19 amino acids long. Trimming pared 0 bases from V and 0 bases from J, leaving 19 bases between. CDR1 and CDR2 (germline): SNHLY, FYNNEI. CDR3 sequence: CASSEALLMLAHSTDTQYF. Here the CDR3 DNA reads TGTGCCAGCAGTGAAGCCCTTTTAATGTTAGCCCATAGCACAGATACGCAGTATTTT.

V is TRBV27 and J is TRBJ2-7, with 10 bases that match TRBD2. V was pared by 3 bases and J by 6 bases, with 5 bases of the junction left unmatched. The CDR3 is 14 residues long. Looked up from germline, CDR1 is MNHEY and CDR2 is SMNVEV (reference sequence). The CDR3 reads CASSFSSGGFEQYF. The CDR3 bases are TGTGCCAGCAGTTTCTCTAGCGGGGGCTTCGAGCAGTACTTC.

This clone was seen only once. J is TRBJ2-1 and V is TRBV19; 8 bases are shared with TRBD2. Per the germline V gene, CDR1 is LNHDA and CDR2 is SQIVND (reference sequence). The CDR3 is 16 residues long. V lost 5 bases, J lost 0 bases, and 6 bases stayed unmatched. The CDR3 region is CASSSLAGSSYNEQFF. CDR3 sequence (DNA): TGTGCCAGTAGTTCTCTAGCGGGTAGCTCCTACAATGAGCAGTTCTTC.

The V call is TRBV7-9, the J call TRBJ2-1; D is ambiguous. The CDR3 has 17 amino acids. Trimming removed 5 bases at V and 5 bases at J, with 22 bases between. Germline V gives CDR1 SEHNR, CDR2 FQNEAQ (reference sequence). The DNA of the CDR3 is TGTGCCAGCAGCCCCCCCCAGTATGACAAACCAGACAATGAGCAGTTCTTC. Its translation: CASSPPQYDKPDNEQFF.

V gene TRBV2 combines with J gene TRBJ2-5; possibly TRBD1 for D (6 bases). V lost 2 bases and J lost 4, with 14 bases in between. The germline CDR1 and CDR2 sequences are SNHLY and FYNNEI. This CDR3 is built from 15 residues. CDR3 in amino acids: CASSESIGGVETQYF. CDR3 nucleotide sequence: TGTGCCAGCAGTGAATCAATAGGGGGAGTAGAGACCCAGTACTTC.

This chain uses TRBV28 with TRBJ2-7; TRBD2 matches at 15 bases. After removal of 5 bases from V and 6 bases from J, the junction contained 11 bases not matched to a gene. Germline CDR1 reads MDHEN; CDR2 reads SYDVKM. The CDR3 contains 17 residues. The DNA of the CDR3 is TGTGCCAGCAGTACTTGGACTAGCGGGAGGGGACTGTTCGAGCAGTACTTC. Protein: CASSTWTSGRGLFEQYF.

This sequence joins TRBV2 and TRBJ2-3; 11 bases are a match to TRBD2. The V and J ends lost 7 bases and 2 bases, in that order; junction bases with no gene match: 5. Germline values: CDR1 SNHLY, CDR2 FYNNEI. The CDR3 is made up of 15 amino acids. CDR3 amino acids: CASKMTSGITDTQYF. CDR3 sequence (DNA): TGTGCCAGCAAAATGACTAGCGGGATCACAGATACGCAGTATTTT.

A few counts support this clone. The chain uses TRBV2 and TRBJ2-7, with a possible D match to TRBD2 (6 bases). CDR3 length: 13 residues. Trimming took 6 bases from V and 6 from J, leaving 15 bases between them. Germline V gives CDR1 SNHLY, CDR2 FYNNEI. The CDR3 here is CASSETRMFEQYF. The CDR3 DNA follows: TGTGCCAGCAGCGAGACTAGAATGTTCGAGCAGTACTTC.

The J gene is TRBJ1-2, the V gene TRBV28, with a tentative D call TRBD1 (5 bases). Per the germline V gene, CDR1 is MDHEN and CDR2 is SYDVKM. The CDR3 sequence is 16 residues long. V shed 6 bases and J shed 4 bases, with 21 bases lying between them. CDR3 in amino acids: CASSIPPGRESYGYTF. CDR3 bases: TGTGCCAGCAGCATCCCCCCAGGCAGGGAATCCTATGGCTACACCTTC.

In nucleotides, the CDR3 is TGTGCCAGCAGTTCGCCGACAGGGATTGTGGGGACCGGGGAGCTGTTTTTT. Translating gives CASSSPTGIVGTGELFF. The gene calls are TRBV27 and TRBJ2-2, with TRBD1 identical over 7 bases. Losses at the gene ends were 4 bases for V and 5 bases for J; bases not matched to a gene: 13. The CDR3 is 17 amino acids. Germline CDR1 reads MNHEY; CDR2 reads SMNVEV (reference sequence).